This T cell receptor (beta chain) was found in a study of T cell responses to AZD1222 COVID-19 vaccine. Study-wide points: The study found Spike-specific TCR breadth and depth rose after two AZD1222 doses. Among vaccine-associated CD4 TCRs, coverage spanned spike, with dominance at 160-218 and 743-854. Donors skewed white British and female; clonal diversity was possibly underestimated. Baseline testing showed seropositivity in only a handful of AZD1222 recipients.

Profiling relied on immunoSEQ multiplex PCR, and the TCRdb table lists in-frame clones only, not all of them. This sample yields over 100,000 clones, of which approximately 81% are seen a single time; about 15% belongs to the top ten. The CDR3 sequence is 16 residues long. After removal of 0 bases from V and 2 bases from J, the junction contained 5 bases not matched to a gene. The germline CDR1 and CDR2 sequences are SGDLS and YYNGEE. As to this clone: Its target is not known.

The sequences come from peripheral blood, collected on day 0 of AZD1222 vaccination. This TCR was sampled from an adult in good health. The chain carries TRBV9 and TRBJ2-3, with 8 bases that match TRBD2. CDR3 sequence: CASSVEPGGITDTQYF. As DNA, the CDR3 is TGTGCCAGCAGCGTAGAACCGGGGGGGATCACAGATACGCAGTATTTT.